These 13 T cell receptor beta chains originate from one sample sequenced in a study of siplizumab effects on memory and regulatory T cells. Assay: immunoSEQ multiplex PCR; the TCRdb copy retains only in-frame clones and omits some. The data hold roughly 100,000 clones, with roughly 93% observed a single time. Sequenced sample: Tregs sorted from blood. These receptors were collected from a human donor in good health.

The chain recombines TRBV30 with TRBJ2-7; no clear D gene. Germline lookup yields CDR1 GTSNPN and CDR2 SVGIG (reference sequence). Between the trimmed V and J ends, which lost 3 bases and 4 bases, there was a span of 13 bases. The length of the CDR3 is 13 residues. The CDR3 here is CAWSAPAAYEQYF. CDR3 DNA: TGTGCCTGGAGCGCCCCTGCAGCTTACGAGCAGTACTTC.

The chain is built from TRBV19 and TRBJ2-2; D is ambiguous. Between the trimmed V and J ends, which lost 3 bases and 0 bases, there was a span of 8 bases. This CDR3 comprises 15 residues. The germline gives CDR1 LNHDA, CDR2 SQIVND (reference sequence). The CDR3 sequence: CASSMSQTNTGELFF. The CDR3 nucleotides read TGTGCCAGTAGTATGTCCCAAACGAACACCGGGGAGCTGTTTTTT.

The chain employs TRBV6-1 and TRBJ1-2; D gene ambiguous. CDR1 is MNHNS and CDR2 is SASEGT in the germline V gene. The CDR3 has 16 residues. V lost 0 bases to trimming and J lost 0 bases, with 11 bases between them. This CDR3 reads CASSEALGTTNYGYTF. CDR3 DNA sequence: TGTGCCAGCAGTGAAGCGCTTGGCACAACTAACTATGGCTACACCTTC.

A single count supports this clone. This chain connects TRBV7-9 to TRBJ2-7; TRBD1 might be the D (6 bases). The ends were cut back, 3 bases at V and 2 bases at J, with 14 bases in the middle. This CDR3 has 15 amino acids. CDR1 and CDR2 from the germline V gene are SEHNR and FQNEAQ (reference sequence). The DNA of the CDR3 is TGTGCCAGCAGCTTCGGGACAACTGTTACCTACGAGCAGTACTTC. It specifies CASSFGTTVTYEQYF.

The chain employs TRBV2 and TRBJ2-2, with D unclear. V was shortened by 6 bases and J by 4 bases, with 9 bases between the two germline ends. The CDR3 sequence is 13 residues long. In germline, CDR1 is SNHLY, CDR2 FYNNEI. In nucleotides, the CDR3 is TGTGCCAGCAGCCCCCACACCACCGGGGAGCTGTTTTTT. Protein sequence: CASSPHTTGELFF.

This clone was seen just once. The same CDR3 also results from other DNA sequences found in this sample. V is TRBV5-6 and J is TRBJ1-3; no firm D call. The ends were cut back, 0 bases at V and 1 base at J, with 8 bases in the middle. The CDR3 is 15 amino acids. Looked up from germline, CDR1 is SGHDT and CDR2 is YYEEEE. This CDR3 reads CASSLAGVSGNTIYF. CDR3 sequence (DNA): TGTGCCAGCAGCTTGGCTGGGGTATCTGGAAACACCATATATTTT. Using reference TRBV5-6 and TRBJ1-3 for the parts outside the CDR3, the full variable domain is DAGVTQSPTHLIKTRGQQVTLRCSPKSGHDTVSWYQQALGQGPQFIFQYYEEEERQRGNFPDRFSGHQFPNYSSELNVNALLLGDSALYLCASSLAGVSGNTIYFGEGSWLTVV.

This rearrangement joins TRBV10-3 to TRBJ2-1, with 8 nucleotides matching TRBD2. Germline V gene sequence: CDR1 ENHRY, CDR2 SYGVKD. This CDR3 spans 15 amino acids. V shed 3 bases and J 6 bases; nucleotides not matched to a gene: 7. Here the CDR3 DNA reads TGTGCCATCAGTGATCCGGGACTAGGTCGCAATGAGCAGTTCTTC. It codes for CAISDPGLGRNEQFF.

V usage is TRBV9 and J usage is TRBJ2-5, with 9 bases identical to TRBD1. V shed 3 bases and J 5 bases; nucleotides not matched to a gene: 8. From germline, CDR1 is SGDLS and CDR2 YYNGEE. The CDR3 loop spans 15 amino acids. The CDR3 sequence is CASSAYRGLGETQYF. As DNA, the CDR3 is TGTGCCAGCAGCGCCTACAGGGGGCTAGGGGAGACCCAGTACTTC.

The V call is TRBV4-1, the J call TRBJ2-5; D is unresolved. V lost 0 bases and J 5 bases, leaving 4 bases between the germline ends. The CDR3 length is 12 residues. Germline values: CDR1 MGHRA, CDR2 YSYEKL. The CDR3 sequence is CASSQEPETQYF. The CDR3 DNA reads TGCGCCAGCAGCCAAGAGCCCGAGACCCAGTACTTC.

The CDR3 protein is CASYSGGPRTDTQYF. DNA for the CDR3: TGTGCCAGCTATAGCGGGGGTCCACGCACAGATACGCAGTATTTT. This chain connects TRBV5-5 to TRBJ2-3; 9 bases line up with TRBD2. The CDR3 length is 15 residues. Losses at the gene ends were 7 bases for V and 1 base for J; bases not matched to a gene: 7. From germline, CDR1 is SGHKS and CDR2 YYEKEE (reference sequence).

CDR3 nucleotides: TGTGCCAGCAGCCGGGACAGGGGAAACATTCAGTACTTC. It encodes CASSRDRGNIQYF. The chain recombines TRBV4-2 with TRBJ2-4; TRBD1 aligns across 10 bases. In germline, CDR1 is LGHNA, CDR2 YNFKEQ. The J segment lost 6 bases and the V segment lost 4 bases, leaving 0 bases of the junction unmatched. CDR3 size: 13 residues.

The V and J genes are TRBV20-1 and TRBJ1-2; D uncertain. Trimming took 7 bases from V and 5 from J, leaving 11 bases between them. Germline V lookup: CDR1 DFQATT, CDR2 SNEGSKA (reference sequence). This CDR3 comprises 11 residues. The CDR3 spells CSVGLPYGYTF. Here the CDR3 DNA reads TGCAGTGTCGGGCTCCCTTATGGCTACACCTTC.

V is TRBV11-2 and J is TRBJ1-5, with D hard to call. The CDR3 runs to 15 residues. The germline V gene encodes CDR1 SGHAT and CDR2 FQNNGV. The V end was cut by 1 base, the J end by 0 bases, with 7 bases between. The CDR3 coding sequence is TGTGCCAGCAGCTTAGGATGGGGTAGCAATCAGCCCCAGCATTTT. As protein: CASSLGWGSNQPQHF.